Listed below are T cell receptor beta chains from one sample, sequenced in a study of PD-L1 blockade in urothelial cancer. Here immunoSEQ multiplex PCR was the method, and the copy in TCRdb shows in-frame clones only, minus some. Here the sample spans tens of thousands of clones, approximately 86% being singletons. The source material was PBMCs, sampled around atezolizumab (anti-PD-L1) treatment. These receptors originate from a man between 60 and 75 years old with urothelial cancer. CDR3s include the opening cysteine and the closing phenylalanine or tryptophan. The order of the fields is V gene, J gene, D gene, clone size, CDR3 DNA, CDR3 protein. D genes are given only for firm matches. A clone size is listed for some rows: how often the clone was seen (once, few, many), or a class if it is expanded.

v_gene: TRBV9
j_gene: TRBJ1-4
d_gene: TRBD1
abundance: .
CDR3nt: TGTGCCAGCAGCGATCGACAGGGGGCTGGTGAAAAACTGTTTTTT
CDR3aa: CASSDRQGAGEKLFF

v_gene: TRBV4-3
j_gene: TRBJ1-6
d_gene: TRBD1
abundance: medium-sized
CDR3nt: TGCGCCAGCAGCCTAGGGACAGGGAGGGCTTCACCCCTCCACTTT
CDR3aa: CASSLGTGRASPLHF

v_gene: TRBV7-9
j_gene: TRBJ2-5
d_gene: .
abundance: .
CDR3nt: TGTGCCAGCGTCCGGATATACACCGGGGAGACCCAGTACTTC
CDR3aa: CASVRIYTGETQYF

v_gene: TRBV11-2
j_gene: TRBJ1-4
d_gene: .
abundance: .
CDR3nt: TGTGCCAGCAGCTTATTGGGAGGGTTGAATGAAAAACTGTTTTTT
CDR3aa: CASSLLGGLNEKLFF

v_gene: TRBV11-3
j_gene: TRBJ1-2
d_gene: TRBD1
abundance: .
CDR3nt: TGTGCCAGCAGCTTAGATGGGACAGTCAACTATGGCTACACCTTC
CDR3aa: CASSLDGTVNYGYTF

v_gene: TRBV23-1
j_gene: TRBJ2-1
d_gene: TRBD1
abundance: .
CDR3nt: TGCGCCAGCAGTCAATTCGGACAGGGTGTTCATGAGCAGTTCTTC
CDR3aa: CASSQFGQGVHEQFF

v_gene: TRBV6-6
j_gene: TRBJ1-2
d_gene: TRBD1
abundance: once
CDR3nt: TGTGCCAGCAGTTACGCTGGGACAGATAATGGCTACACCTTC
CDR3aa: CASSYAGTDNGYTF

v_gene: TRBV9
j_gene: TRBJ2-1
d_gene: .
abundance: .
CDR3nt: TGTGCCAGCAGCGAGTCGGGACATCAATACAATGAGCAGTTCTTC
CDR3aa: CASSESGHQYNEQFF

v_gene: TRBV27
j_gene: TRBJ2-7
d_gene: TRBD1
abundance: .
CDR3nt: TGTGCCAGCAGTTTGTTGGGACAGGCAGAAGAGCAGTACTTC
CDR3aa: CASSLLGQAEEQYF

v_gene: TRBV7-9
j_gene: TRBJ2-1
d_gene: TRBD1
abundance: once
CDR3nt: TGTGCCAGCAGCCCGGGACAGGGGAATGAGCAGTTCTTC
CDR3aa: CASSPGQGNEQFF

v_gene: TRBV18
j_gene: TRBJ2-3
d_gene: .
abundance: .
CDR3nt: TGTGCCAGCTCACCTACCCAGCGGTTAGGTAGCACAGATACGCAGTATTTT
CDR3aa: CASSPTQRLGSTDTQYF

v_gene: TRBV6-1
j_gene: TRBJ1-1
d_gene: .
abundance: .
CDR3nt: TGTGCCAGCAGTGAAGTACTTTCGAACACTGAAGCTTTCTTT
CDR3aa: CASSEVLSNTEAFF

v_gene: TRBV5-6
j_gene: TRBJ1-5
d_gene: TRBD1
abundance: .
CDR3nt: TGTGCCAGCAGCAGGACAGGGGATAATCAGCCCCAGCATTTT
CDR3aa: CASSRTGDNQPQHF

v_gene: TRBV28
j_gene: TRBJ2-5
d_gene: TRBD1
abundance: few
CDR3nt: TGTGCCAGCAGTTCAAGACAGGGCCAAGAGACCCAGTACTTC
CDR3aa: CASSSRQGQETQYF

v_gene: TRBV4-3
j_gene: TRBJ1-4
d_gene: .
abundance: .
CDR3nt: TGCGCCAGCAGCCAGTCATACAGGGCCGAGAATGAAAAACTGTTTTTT
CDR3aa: CASSQSYRAENEKLFF

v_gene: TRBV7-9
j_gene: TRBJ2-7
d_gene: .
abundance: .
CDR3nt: TGTGCCAGCGGGATGAAGACAGTCGGTCCGGACTACGAGCAGTACTTC
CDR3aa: CASGMKTVGPDYEQYF

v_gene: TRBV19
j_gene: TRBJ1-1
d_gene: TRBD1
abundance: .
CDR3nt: TGTGCCAGTAGTGGGGCCGGGACAGGGGGCTCTCGGGCTTTCTTT
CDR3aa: CASSGAGTGGSRAFF

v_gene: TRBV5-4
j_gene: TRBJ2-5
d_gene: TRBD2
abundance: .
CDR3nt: TGTGCCAGCACCTTAGCGGGGGGGCCCGAGACCCAGTACTTC
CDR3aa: CASTLAGGPETQYF

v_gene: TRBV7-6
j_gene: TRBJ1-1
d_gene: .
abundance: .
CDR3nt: TGTGCCAGCAGCTTAGCACAGAACACTGAAGCTTTCTTT
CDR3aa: CASSLAQNTEAFF

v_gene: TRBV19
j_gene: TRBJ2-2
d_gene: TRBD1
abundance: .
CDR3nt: TGTGCCAGTACTAGGGGGACAGTGAACACCGGGGAGCTGTTTTTT
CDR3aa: CASTRGTVNTGELFF

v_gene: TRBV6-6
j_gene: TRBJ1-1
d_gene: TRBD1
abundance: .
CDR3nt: TGTGCCATCCAGGGGGTGAGCACTGAAGCTTTCTTT
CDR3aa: CAIQGVSTEAFF

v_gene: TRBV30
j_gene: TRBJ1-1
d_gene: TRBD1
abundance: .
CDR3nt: TGTGCCTGGAGCACTTTGGGACAGGGGGTCACTGAAGCTTTCTTT
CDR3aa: CAWSTLGQGVTEAFF

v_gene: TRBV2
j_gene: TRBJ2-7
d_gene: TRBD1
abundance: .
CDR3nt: TGTGCCAGCAGTGGACAGGGCTGGTACGAGCAGTACTTC
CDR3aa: CASSGQGWYEQYF

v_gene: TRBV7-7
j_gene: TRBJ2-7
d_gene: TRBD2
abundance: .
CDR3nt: TGTGCTAGCAGCTTAGGATCCCGGTCAACTAGCGGGGGCTACGAGCAGTACTTC
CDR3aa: CASSLGSRSTSGGYEQYF

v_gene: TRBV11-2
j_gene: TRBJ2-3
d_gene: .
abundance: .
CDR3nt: TGTGCCAGCAGCTTAGTAGTTGGCGGTTCTAGCACAGATACGCAGTATTTT
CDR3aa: CASSLVVGGSSTDTQYF

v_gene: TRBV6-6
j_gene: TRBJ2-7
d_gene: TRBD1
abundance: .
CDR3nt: TGTGCCAGCAGCCAAGTTCGGACAGGGGCGCGTGAGCAGTACTTC
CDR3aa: CASSQVRTGAREQYF

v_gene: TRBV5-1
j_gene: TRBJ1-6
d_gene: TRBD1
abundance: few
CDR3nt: TGCGCCAGCAGCTCCCGTCCTCTCCAGGGACAGCTAGATTCACCCCTCCACTTT
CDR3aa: CASSSRPLQGQLDSPLHF